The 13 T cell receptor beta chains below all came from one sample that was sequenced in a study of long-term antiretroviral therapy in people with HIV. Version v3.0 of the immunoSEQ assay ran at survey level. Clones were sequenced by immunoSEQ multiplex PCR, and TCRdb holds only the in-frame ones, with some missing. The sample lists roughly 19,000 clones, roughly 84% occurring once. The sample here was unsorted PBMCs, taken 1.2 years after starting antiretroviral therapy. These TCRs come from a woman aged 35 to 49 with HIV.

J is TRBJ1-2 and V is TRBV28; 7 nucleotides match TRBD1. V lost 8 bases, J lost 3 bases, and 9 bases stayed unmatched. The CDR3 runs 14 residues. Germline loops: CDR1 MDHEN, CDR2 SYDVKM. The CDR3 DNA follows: TGTGCCAGCGGGTCCCCCGGGACAGACTATGGCTACACCTTC. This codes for CASGSPGTDYGYTF.

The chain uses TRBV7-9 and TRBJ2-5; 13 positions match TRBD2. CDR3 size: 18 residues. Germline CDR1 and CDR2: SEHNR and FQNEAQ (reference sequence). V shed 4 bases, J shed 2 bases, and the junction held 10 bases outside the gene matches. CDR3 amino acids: CASSSTGLAGTRQETQYF. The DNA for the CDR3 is TGTGCCAGCAGCTCAACGGGACTAGCGGGAACAAGACAAGAGACCCAGTACTTC.

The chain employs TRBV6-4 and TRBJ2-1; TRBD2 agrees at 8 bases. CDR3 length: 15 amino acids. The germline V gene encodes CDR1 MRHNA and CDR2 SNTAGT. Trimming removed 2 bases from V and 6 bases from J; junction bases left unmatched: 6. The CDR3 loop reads CASSDRLAYINEQFF. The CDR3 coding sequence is TGTGCCAGCAGTGACAGACTAGCGTATATCAATGAGCAGTTCTTC.

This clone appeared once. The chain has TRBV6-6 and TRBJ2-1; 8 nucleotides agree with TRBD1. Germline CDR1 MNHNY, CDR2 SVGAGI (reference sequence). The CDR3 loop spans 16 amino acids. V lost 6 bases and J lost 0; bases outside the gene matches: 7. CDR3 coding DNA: TGTGCCAGCAGCCGACAAGACAGGGGCTCCTACAATGAGCAGTTCTTC. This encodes CASSRQDRGSYNEQFF.

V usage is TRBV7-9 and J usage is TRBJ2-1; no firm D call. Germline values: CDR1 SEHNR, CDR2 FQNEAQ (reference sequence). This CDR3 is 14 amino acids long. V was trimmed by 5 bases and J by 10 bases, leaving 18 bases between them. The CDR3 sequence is CASSASGLHLEQFF. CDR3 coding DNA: TGTGCCAGCAGCGCCTCGGGTCTTCACCTGGAGCAGTTCTTC.

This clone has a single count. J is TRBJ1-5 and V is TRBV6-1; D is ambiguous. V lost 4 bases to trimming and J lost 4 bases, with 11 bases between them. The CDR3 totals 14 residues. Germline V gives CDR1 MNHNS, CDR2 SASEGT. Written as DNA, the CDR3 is TGTGCCAGCAGTGTGGATCCCGGTAATCAGCCCCAGCATTTT. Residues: CASSVDPGNQPQHF.

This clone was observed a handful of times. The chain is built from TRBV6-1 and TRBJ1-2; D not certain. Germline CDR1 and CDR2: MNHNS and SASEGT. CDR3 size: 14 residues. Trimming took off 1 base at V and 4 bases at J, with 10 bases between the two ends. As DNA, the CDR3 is TGTGCCAGCAGTGAAGGCCTGGACCTCTATGGCTACACCTTC. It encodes CASSEGLDLYGYTF.

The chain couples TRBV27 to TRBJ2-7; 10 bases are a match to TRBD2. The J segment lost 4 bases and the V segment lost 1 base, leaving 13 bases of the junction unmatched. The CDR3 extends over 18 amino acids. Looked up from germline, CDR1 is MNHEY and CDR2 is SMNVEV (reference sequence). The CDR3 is CASSLFGSSGSLVYEQYF. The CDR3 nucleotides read TGTGCCAGCAGTTTATTTGGTTCTAGCGGGAGTCTTGTTTACGAGCAGTACTTC.

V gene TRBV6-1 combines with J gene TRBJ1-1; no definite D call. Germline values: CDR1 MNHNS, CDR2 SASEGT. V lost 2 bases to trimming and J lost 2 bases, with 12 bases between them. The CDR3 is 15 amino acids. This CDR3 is CASSETLGRNTEAFF. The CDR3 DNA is TGTGCCAGCAGTGAAACTCTGGGCAGAAACACTGAAGCTTTCTTT.

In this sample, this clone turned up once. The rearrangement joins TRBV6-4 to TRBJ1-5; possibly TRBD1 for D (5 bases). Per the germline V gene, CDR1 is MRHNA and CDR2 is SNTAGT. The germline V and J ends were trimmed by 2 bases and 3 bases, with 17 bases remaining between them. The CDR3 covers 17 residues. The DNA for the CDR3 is TGTGCCAGCAGTGACCCCGCAGAGCAGGGCAACAATCAGCCCCAGCATTTT. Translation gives CASSDPAEQGNNQPQHF.

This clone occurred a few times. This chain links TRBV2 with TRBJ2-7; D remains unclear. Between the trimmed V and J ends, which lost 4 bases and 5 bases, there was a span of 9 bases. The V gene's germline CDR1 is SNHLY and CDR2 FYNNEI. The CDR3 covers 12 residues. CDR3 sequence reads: CASSGTSDEQYF. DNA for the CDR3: TGTGCCAGCAGTGGGACGTCGGACGAGCAGTACTTC. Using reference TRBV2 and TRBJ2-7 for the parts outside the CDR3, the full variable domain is EPEVTQTPSHQVTQMGQEVILRCVPISNHLYFYWYRQILGQKVEFLVSFYNNEISEKSEIFDDQFSVERPDGSNFTLKIRSTKLEDSAMYFCASSGTSDEQYFGPGTRLTVT.

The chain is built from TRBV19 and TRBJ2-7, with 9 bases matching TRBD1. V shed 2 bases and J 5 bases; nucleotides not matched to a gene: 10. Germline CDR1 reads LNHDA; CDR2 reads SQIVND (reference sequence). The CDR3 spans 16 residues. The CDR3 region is CASSISFWGQGDEQYF. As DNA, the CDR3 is TGTGCCAGTAGTATATCGTTCTGGGGACAGGGCGACGAGCAGTACTTC.

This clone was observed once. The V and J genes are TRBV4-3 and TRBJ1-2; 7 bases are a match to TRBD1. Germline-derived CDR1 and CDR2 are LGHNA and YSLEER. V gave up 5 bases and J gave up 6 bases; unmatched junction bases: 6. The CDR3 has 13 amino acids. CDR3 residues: CASSDNTGDGYTF. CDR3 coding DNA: TGCGCCAGCAGCGATAACACAGGGGATGGCTACACCTTC.